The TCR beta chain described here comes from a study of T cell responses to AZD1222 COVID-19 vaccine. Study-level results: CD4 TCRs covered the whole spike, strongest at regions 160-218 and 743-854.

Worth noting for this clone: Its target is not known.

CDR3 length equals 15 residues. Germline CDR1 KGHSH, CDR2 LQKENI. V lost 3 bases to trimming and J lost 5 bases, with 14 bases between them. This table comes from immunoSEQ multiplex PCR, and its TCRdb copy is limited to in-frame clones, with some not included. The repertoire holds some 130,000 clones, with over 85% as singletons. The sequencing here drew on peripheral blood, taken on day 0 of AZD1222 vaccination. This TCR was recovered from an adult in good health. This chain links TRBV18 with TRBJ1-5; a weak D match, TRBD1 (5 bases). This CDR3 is CASSPERGMDQPQHF. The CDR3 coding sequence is TGTGCCAGCTCACCGGAGCGGGGGATGGATCAGCCCCAGCATTTT.